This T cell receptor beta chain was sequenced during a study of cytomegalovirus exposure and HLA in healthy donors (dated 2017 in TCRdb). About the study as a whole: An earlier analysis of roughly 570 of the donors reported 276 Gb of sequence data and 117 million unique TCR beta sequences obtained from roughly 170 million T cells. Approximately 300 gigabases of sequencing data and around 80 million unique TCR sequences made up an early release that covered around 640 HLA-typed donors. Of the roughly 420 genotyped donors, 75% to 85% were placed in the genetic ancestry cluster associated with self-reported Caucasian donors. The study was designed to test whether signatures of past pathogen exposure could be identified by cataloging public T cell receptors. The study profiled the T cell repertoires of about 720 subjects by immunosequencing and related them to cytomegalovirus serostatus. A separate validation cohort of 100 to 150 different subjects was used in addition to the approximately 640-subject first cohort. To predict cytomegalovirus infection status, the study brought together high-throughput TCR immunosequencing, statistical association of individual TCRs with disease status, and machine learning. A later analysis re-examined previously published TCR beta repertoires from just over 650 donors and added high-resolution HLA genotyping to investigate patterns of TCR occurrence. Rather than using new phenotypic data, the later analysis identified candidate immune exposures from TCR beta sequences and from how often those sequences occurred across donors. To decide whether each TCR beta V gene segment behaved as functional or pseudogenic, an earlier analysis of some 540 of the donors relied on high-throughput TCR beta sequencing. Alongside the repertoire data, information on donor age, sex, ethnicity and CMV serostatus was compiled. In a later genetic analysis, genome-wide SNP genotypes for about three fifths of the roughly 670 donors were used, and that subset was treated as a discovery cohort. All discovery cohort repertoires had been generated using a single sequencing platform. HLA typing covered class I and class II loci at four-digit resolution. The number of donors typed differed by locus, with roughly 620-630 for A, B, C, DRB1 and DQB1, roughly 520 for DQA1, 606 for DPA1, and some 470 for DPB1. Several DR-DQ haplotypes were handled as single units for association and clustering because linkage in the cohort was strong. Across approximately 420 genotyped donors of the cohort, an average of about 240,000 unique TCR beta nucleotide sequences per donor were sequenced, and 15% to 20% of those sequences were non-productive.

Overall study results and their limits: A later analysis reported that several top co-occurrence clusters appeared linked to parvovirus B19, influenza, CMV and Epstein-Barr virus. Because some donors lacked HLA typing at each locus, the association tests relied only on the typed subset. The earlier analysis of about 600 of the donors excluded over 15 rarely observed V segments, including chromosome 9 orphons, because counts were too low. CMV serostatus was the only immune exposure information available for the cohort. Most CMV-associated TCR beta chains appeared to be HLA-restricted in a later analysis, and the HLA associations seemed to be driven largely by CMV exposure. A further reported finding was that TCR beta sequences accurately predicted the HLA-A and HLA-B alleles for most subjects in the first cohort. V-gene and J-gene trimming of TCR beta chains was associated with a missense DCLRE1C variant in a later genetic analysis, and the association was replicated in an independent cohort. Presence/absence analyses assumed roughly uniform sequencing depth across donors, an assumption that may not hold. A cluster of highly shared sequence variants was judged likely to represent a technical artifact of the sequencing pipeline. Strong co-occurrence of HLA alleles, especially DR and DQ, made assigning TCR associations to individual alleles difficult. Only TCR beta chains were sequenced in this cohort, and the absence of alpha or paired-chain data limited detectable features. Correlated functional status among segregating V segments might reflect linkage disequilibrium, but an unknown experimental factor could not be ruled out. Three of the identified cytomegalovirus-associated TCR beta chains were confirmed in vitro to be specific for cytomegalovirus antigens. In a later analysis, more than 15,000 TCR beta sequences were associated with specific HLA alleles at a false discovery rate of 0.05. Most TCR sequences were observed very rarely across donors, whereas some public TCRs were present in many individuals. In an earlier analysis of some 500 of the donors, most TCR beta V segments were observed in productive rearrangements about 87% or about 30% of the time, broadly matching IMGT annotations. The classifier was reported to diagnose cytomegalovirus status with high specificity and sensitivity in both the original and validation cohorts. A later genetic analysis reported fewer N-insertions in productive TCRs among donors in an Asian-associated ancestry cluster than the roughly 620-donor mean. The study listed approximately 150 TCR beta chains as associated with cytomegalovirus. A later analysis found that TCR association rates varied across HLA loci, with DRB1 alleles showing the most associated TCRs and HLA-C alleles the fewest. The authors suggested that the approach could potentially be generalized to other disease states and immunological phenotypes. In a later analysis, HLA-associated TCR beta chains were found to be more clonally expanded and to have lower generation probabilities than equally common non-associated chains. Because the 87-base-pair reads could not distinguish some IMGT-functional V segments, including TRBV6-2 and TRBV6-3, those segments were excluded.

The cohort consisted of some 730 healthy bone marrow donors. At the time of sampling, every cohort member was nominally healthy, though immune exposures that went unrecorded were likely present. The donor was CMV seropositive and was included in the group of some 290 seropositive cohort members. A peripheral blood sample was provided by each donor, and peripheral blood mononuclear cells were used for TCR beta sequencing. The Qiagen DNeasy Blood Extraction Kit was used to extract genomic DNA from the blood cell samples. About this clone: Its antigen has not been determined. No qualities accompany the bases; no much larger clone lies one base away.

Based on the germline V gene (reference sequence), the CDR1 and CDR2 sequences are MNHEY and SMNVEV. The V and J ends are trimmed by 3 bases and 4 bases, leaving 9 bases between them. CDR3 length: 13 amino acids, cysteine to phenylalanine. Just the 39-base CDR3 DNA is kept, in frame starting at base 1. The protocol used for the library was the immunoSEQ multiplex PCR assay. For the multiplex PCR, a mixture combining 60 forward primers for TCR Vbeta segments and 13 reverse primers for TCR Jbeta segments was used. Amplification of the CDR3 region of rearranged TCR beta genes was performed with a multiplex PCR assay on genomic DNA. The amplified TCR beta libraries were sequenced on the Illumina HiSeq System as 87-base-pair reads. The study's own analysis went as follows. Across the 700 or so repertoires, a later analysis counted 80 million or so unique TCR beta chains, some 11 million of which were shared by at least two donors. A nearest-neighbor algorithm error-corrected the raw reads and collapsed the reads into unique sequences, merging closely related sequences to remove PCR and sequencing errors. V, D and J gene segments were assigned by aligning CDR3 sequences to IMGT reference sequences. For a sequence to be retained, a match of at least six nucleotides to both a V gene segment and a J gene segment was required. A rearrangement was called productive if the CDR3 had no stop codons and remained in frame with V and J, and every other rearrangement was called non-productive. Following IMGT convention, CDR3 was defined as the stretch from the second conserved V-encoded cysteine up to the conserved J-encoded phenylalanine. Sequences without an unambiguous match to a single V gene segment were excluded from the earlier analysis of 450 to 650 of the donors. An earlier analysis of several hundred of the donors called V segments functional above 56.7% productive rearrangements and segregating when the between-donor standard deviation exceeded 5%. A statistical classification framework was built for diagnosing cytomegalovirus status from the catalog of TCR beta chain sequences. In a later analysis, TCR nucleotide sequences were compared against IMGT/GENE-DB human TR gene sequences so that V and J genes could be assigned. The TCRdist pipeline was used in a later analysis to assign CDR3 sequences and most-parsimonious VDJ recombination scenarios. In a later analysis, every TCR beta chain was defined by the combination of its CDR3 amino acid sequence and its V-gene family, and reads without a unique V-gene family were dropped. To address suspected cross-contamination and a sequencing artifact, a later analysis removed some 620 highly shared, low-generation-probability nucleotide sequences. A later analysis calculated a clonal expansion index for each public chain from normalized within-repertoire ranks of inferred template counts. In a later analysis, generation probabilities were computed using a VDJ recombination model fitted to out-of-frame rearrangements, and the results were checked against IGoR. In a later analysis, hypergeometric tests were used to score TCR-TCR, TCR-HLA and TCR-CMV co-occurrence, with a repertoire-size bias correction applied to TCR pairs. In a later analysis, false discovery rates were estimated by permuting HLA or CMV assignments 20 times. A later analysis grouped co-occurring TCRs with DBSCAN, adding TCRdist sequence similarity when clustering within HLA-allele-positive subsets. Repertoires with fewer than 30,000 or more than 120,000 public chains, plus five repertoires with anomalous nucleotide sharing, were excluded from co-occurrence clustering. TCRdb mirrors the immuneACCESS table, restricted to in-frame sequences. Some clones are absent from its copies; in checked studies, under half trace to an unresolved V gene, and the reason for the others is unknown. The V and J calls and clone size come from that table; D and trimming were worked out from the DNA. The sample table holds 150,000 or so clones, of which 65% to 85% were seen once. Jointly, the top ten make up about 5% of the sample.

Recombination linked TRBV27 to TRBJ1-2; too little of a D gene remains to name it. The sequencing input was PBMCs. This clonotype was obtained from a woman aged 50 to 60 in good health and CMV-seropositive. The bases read TGTGCCAGCAGTTTTGTGGGCCCCTATGGCTACACCTTC. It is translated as CASSFVGPYGYTF.